This TCR beta chain comes out of a study of TIL therapy for anti-PD-1-resistant metastatic lung cancer. The overall study: Tumors were harvested before any PD-1/PD-L1 blockade. Tumors carried a median about 1.6 non-synonymous mutations per megabase. General observations from the study: The baseline peripheral repertoire was partially replaced by infused TIL clonotypes that later decayed.

The immunoSEQ assay was v3. Libraries were prepared by immunoSEQ multiplex PCR; TCRdb keeps only in-frame clonotypes and omits some of them. Of some 18,000 clones listed, approximately 83% are singletons. Time point reported: pre-treatment sample, taken before nivolumab and TIL therapy. With respect to this clone: Its specificity is unknown.

The clonotype originates from a person aged 25-79 years with non-small cell lung cancer. The sequenced sample was blood, obtained at baseline.

The CDR3 loop reads CASSYSGAGVSNVLTF. In DNA form, the CDR3 reads TGTGCCAGCAGTTACTCAGGGGCAGGGGTATCCAACGTCCTGACTTTC. This chain links TRBV6-6 with TRBJ2-6, with D possibly being TRBD1 (6 bases). This CDR3 spans 16 amino acids. The germline V and J ends were trimmed by 0 bases and 8 bases, with 14 bases remaining between them. The germline gives CDR1 MNHNY, CDR2 SVGAGI (reference sequence).